This T cell receptor beta chain appears in the sequencing data of a study of blood T cell repertoires in COVID-19. This clone was counted only a few times. V shed 4 bases, J shed 6 bases, and the junction held 4 bases outside the gene matches. CDR3 length: 14 amino acids. Germline CDR1 reads MNHEY; CDR2 reads SVGAGI. In the authors' methods: Researchers report that nucleated cell counts were estimated from reference gene primer amplification. Assay: immunoSEQ multiplex PCR; the TCRdb copy retains only in-frame clones and omits some. That table gives V, J and clone size, and the DNA gave D and trimming. The sample includes approximately 260,000 clones, more than 60% seen only once; the top ten take under 4.5%.

Specimen: peripheral blood. This receptor was taken from a woman in her forties with active or convalescent COVID-19. The chain employs TRBV6-5 and TRBJ1-5; 9 bases line up with TRBD1. DNA for the CDR3: TGTGCCAGCAGTTGGGACAGGGAGAGTCAGCCCCAGCATTTT. Protein sequence: CASSWDRESQPQHF.